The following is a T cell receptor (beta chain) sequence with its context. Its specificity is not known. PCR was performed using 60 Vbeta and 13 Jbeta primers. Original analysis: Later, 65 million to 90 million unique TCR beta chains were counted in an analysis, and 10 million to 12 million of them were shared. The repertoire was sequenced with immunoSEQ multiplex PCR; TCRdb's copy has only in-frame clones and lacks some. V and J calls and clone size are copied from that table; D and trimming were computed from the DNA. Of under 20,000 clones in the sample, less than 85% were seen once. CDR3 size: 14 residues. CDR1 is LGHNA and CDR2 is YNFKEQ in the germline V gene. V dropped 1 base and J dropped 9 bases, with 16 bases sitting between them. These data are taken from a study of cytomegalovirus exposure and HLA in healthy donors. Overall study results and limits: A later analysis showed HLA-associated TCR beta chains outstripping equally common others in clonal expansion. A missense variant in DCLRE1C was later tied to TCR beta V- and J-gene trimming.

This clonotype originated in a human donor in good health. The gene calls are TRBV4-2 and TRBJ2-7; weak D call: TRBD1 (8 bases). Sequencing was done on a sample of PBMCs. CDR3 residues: CASSQGGGGQGQYF. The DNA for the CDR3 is TGTGCCAGCAGCCAAGGGGGGGGAGGACAGGGGCAGTACTTC.